This section outlines one T cell receptor beta chain sequence together with its context. Its antigen is currently unknown. Per the germline V gene, CDR1 is SGHRS and CDR2 is YFSETQ. The CDR3 has 15 amino acids. V was pared by 0 bases and J by 5 bases, with 12 bases between. Assay used: immunoSEQ multiplex PCR; TCRdb lists only in-frame clones, some missing. The sample lists approximately 16,000 clones, roughly 79% occurring once. Ipilimumab, 1 mg/kg, started 14 to 28 days after autologous transplant. Patients received nivolumab 3 mg/kg at weeks 1, 4, 7, 10, then fortnightly to week 26. This entry is derived from a study of ipilimumab plus nivolumab after autologous stem cell transplantation. Study context: Median doses per patient: four to six ipilimumab, seven to nine nivolumab.

Study results and caveats: Per the authors, repertoire, Treg and microbiota data justify further study.

Here the sequenced sample was PBMCs, taken in a trial of ipilimumab plus nivolumab as post-transplant consolidation. The rearrangement uses TRBV5-1 and TRBJ1-5; D gene uncertain. The sequence was obtained from a male donor with primary mediastinal lymphoma. The CDR3, as DNA: TGCGCCAGCAGCTTGGGCCTGGGCGGAGATCAGCCCCAGCATTTT. This codes for CASSLGLGGDQPQHF.